The table lists the clone carrying this T cell receptor (beta chain) with a few counts. Antigen unknown. Profiling relied on immunoSEQ multiplex PCR, and the TCRdb table lists in-frame clones only, not all of them. Of 40,000 or so clones listed, 80% to 90% are singletons. The sample belongs to a study of radiotherapy plus CTLA-4 blockade in lung cancer. Notes on the study in general: After treatment with radiotherapy plus ipilimumab, TCR clones that came from the tumor expanded in blood.

The source was peripheral blood, collected from a patient treated with radiotherapy plus ipilimumab. This TCR came from a human donor with non-small cell lung cancer whose response to radiotherapy plus ipilimumab could not be evaluated.

CDR3 amino acids: CASSIGQVYGYTF. The DNA of the CDR3 is TGTGCCAGTAGTATCGGACAAGTCTATGGCTACACCTTC. The J gene is TRBJ1-2, the V gene TRBV19; D might be TRBD1 (5 bases). Between the trimmed V and J ends, which lost 3 bases and 4 bases, there was a span of 9 bases. The CDR3 runs 13 residues. Germline assignment: CDR1 LNHDA and CDR2 SQIVND (reference sequence).